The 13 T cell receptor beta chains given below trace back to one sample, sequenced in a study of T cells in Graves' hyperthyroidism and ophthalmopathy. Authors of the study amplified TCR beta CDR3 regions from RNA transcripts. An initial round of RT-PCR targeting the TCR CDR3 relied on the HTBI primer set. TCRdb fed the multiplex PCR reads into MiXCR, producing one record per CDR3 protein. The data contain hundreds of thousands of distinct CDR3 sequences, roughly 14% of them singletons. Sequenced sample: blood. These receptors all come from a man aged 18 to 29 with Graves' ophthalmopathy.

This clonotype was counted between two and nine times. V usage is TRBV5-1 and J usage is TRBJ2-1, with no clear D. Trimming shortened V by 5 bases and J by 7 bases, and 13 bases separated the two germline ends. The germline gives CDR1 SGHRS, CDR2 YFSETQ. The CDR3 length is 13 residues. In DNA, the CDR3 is TGCGCCAGCAGATCTCGGACGGAAAATGAGCAGTTCTTC. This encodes CASRSRTENEQFF.

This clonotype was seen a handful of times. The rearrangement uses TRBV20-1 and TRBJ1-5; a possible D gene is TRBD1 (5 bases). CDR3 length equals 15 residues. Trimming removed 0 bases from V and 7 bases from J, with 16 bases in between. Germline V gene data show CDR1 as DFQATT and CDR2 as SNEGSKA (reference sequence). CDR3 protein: CSARDRSSNRQPQHF. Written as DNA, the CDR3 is TGCAGTGCTAGAGATAGGTCCAGTAACAGGCAGCCCCAGCATTTT.

CDR3 bases: TGTGCCAGTAGTATTACTAGCGGGGGGTTCACCGGGGAGCTGTTTTTT. Translated: CASSITSGGFTGELFF. The chain joins TRBV19 to TRBJ2-2; 12 bases align to TRBD2. Per germline, CDR1 LNHDA and CDR2 SQIVND (reference sequence). Germline trimming cut 3 bases from V and 4 bases from J; bases unmatched to any gene: 3. The CDR3 is 16 amino acids.

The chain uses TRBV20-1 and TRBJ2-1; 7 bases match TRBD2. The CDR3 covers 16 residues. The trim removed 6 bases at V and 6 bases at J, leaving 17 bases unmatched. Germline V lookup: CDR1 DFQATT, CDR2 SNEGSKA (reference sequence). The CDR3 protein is CSAASPGTTVGNEQFF. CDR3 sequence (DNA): TGCAGTGCAGCATCCCCCGGGACTACTGTGGGCAATGAGCAGTTCTTC.

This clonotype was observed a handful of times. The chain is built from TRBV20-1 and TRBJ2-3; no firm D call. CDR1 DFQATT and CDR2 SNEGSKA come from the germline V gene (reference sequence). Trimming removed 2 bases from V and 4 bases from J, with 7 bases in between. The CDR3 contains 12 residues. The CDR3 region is CSARPPSDTQYF. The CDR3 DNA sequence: TGCAGTGCTAGACCCCCTTCAGATACGCAGTATTTT.

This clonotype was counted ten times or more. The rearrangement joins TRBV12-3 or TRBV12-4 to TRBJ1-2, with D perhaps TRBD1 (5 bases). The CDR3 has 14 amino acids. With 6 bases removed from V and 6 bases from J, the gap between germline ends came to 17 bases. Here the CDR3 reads CASRRTGGRDGYTF. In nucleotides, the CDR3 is TGTGCCAGCAGGCGAACAGGAGGTCGGGATGGCTACACCTTC.

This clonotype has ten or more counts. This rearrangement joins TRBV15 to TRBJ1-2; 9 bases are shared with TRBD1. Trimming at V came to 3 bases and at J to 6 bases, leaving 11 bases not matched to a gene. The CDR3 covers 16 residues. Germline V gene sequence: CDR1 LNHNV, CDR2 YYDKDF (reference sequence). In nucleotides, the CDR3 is TGTGCCACCAGCAGGGGTGGGACAGGGAGTTATCATGGCTACACCTTC. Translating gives CATSRGGTGSYHGYTF.

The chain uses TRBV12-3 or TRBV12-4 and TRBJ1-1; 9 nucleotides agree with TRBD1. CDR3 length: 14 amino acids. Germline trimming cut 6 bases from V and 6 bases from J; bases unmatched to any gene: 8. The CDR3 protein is CASSHRGRFAEAFF. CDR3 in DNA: TGTGCCAGCAGCCACAGGGGGCGATTTGCTGAAGCTTTCTTT.

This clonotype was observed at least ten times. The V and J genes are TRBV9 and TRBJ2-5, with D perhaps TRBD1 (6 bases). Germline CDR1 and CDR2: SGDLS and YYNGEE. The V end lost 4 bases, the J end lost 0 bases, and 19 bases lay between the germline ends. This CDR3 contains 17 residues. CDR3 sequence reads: CASSSPVDSADQETQYF. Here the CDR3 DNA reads TGTGCCAGCAGCTCTCCCGTGGACAGCGCCGACCAAGAGACCCAGTACTTC.

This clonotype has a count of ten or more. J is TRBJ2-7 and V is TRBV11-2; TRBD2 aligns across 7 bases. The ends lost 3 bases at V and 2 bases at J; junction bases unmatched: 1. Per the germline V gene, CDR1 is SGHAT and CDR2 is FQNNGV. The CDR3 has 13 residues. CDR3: CASSLGGTYEQYF. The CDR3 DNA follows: TGTGCCAGCAGCTTGGGGGGGACCTACGAGCAGTACTTC.

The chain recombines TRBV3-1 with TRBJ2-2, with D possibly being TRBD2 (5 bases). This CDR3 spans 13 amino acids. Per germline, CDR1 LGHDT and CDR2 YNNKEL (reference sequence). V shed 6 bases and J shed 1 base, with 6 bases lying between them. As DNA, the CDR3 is TGTGCCAGCAGGGAGGTGAACACCGGGGAGCTGTTTTTT. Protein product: CASREVNTGELFF.

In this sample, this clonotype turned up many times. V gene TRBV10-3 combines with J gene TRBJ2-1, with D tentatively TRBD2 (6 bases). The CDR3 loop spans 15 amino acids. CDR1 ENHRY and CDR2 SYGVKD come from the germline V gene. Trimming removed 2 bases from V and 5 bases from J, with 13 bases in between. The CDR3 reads CAISESGHFNNEQFF. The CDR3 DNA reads TGTGCCATCAGTGAGAGCGGGCATTTTAACAATGAGCAGTTCTTC.

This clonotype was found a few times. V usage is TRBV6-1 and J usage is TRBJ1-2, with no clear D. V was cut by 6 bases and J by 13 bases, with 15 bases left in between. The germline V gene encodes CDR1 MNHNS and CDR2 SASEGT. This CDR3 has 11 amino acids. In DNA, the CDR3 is TGTGCCAGCAGAGACGACACCCTGGGCACCTTC. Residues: CASRDDTLGTF.